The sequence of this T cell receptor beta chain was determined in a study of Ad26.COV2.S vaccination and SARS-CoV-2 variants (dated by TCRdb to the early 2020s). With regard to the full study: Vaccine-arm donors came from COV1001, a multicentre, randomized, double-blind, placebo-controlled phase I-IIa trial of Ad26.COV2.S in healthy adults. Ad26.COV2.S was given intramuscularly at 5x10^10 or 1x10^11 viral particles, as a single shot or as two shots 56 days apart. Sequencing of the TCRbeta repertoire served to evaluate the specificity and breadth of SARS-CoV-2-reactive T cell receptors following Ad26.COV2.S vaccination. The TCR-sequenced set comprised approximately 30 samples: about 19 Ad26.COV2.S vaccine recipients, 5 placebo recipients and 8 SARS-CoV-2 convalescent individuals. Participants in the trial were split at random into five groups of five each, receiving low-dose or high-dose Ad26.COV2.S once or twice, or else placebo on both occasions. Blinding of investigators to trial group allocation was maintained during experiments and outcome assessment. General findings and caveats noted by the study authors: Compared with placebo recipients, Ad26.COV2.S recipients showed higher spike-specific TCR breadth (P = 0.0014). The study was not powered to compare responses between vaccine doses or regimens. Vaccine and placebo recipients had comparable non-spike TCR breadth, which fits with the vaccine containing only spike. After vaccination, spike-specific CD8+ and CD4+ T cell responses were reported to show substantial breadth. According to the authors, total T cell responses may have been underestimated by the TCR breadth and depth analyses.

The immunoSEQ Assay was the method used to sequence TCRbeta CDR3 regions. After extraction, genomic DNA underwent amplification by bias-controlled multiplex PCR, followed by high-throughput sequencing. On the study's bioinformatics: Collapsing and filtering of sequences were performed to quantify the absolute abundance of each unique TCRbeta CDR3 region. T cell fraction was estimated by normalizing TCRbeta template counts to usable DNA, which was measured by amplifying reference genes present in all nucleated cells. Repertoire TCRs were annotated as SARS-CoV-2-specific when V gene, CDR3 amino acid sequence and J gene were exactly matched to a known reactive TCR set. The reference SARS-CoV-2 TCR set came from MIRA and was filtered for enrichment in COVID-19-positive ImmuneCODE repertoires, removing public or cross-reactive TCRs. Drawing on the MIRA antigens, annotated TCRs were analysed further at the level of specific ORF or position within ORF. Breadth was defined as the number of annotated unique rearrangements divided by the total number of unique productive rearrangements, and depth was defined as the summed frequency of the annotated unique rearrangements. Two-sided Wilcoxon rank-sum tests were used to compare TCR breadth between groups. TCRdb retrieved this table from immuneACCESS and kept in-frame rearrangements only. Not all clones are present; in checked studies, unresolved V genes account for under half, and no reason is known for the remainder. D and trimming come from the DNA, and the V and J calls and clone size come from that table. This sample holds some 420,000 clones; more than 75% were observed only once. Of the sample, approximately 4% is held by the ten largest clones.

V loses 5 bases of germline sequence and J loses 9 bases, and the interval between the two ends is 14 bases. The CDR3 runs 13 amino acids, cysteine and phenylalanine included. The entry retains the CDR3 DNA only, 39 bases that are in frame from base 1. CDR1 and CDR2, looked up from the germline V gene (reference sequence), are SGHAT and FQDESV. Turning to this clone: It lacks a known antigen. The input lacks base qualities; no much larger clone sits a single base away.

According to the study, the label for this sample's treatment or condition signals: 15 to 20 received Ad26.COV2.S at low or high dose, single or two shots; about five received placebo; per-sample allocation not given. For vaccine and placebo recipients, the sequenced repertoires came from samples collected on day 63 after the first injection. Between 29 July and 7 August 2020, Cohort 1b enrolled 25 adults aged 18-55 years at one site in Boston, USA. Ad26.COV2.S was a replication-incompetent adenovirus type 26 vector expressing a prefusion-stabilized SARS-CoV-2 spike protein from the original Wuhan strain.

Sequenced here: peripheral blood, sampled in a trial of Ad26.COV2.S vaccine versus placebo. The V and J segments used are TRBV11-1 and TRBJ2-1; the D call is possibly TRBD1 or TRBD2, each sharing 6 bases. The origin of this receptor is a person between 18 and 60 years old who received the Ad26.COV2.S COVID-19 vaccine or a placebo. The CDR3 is CASSPLGGGEQFF. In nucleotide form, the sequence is TGTGCCAGCAGCCCCTTGGGGGGCGGTGAGCAGTTCTTC.